These 19 T cell receptor beta chains originate from one sample sequenced in a study of Tregs in tolerant kidney transplant recipients. TCRdb keeps only in-frame clones here, not all; method: immunoSEQ multiplex PCR. The table includes about 78,000 clones, around 90% detected once. The starting material was Tregs from blood, obtained before the transplant. These receptor sequences come from a human donor who received a combined kidney and bone marrow transplant.

V and J are TRBV6-1 and TRBJ1-2, with D possibly being TRBD1 (5 bases). Per the germline V gene, CDR1 is MNHNS and CDR2 is SASEGT. Trimming stripped 4 bases from V and 0 bases from J, with 6 bases between. The CDR3 runs 13 residues. The CDR3, as DNA: TGTGCCAGCAGTGCGGGGGCTAACTATGGCTACACCTTC. Protein product: CASSAGANYGYTF.

V usage is TRBV6-1 and J usage is TRBJ2-7; 7 positions agree with TRBD1. The CDR3 length is 14 residues. From germline, CDR1 is MNHNS and CDR2 SASEGT. V dropped 1 base and J dropped 3; count of bases not matched to a gene: 3. The CDR3 bases are TGTGCCAGCAGTGAAGAAAACAGGGGCTACGAGCAGTACTTC. Translation: CASSEENRGYEQYF.

The chain uses TRBV28 and TRBJ2-1; TRBD2 matches at 10 bases. CDR1 and CDR2 from the germline V gene are MDHEN and SYDVKM. The CDR3 has 16 residues. Trimming took 9 bases from V and 0 from J; bases not matched to a gene: 8. CDR3: CASPPSGGRSYNEQFF. The DNA of the CDR3 is TGTGCCAGTCCGCCTAGCGGGGGACGCTCCTACAATGAGCAGTTCTTC.

The chain uses TRBV10-3 and TRBJ2-3; D may be TRBD1 (6 bases). Germline CDR1 and CDR2: ENHRY and SYGVKD. The CDR3 has 13 residues. V was trimmed by 10 bases and J by 1 base, leaving 12 bases between them. DNA for the CDR3: TGTGCCACGACAGGAGGTGGCACAGATACGCAGTATTTT. Its translation: CATTGGGTDTQYF.

The V and J genes are TRBV6-5 and TRBJ2-5, with 9 nucleotides matching TRBD1. V was clipped by 0 bases and J by 5 bases; unmatched bases: 7. The CDR3 runs 16 residues. Per germline, CDR1 MNHEY and CDR2 SVGAGI. The CDR3 sequence is CASSYSGTGTWETQYF. The CDR3 nucleotides read TGTGCCAGCAGTTACTCTGGGACAGGGACTTGGGAGACCCAGTACTTC.

The rearrangement uses TRBV10-3 and TRBJ2-6, with 7 bases matching TRBD1. V shed 4 bases and J 0 bases; nucleotides not matched to a gene: 9. This CDR3 region has 18 residues. Germline CDR1 reads ENHRY; CDR2 reads SYGVKD. CDR3 in DNA: TGTGCCATCAGTGTCTCCCAGGGGGTGGACTCTGGGGCCAACGTCCTGACTTTC. It codes for CAISVSQGVDSGANVLTF.

This chain uses TRBV28 with TRBJ2-1; perhaps TRBD2 as D (6 bases). Per germline, CDR1 MDHEN and CDR2 SYDVKM. The CDR3 totals 12 residues. V was trimmed by 7 bases and J by 9 bases, leaving 13 bases between them. The CDR3: CASTRLDGEQFF. As DNA, the CDR3 is TGTGCCAGCACCAGACTAGACGGTGAGCAGTTCTTC.

The chain links TRBV18 to TRBJ2-7; a possible D gene is TRBD2 (5 bases). V was trimmed by 2 bases and J by 3 bases, leaving 11 bases between them. Germline-derived CDR1 and CDR2 are KGHSH and LQKENI. The CDR3 length is 14 residues. The CDR3 loop reads CASSPVGVIYEQYF. CDR3 in DNA: TGTGCCAGCTCACCAGTGGGAGTCATCTACGAGCAGTACTTC.

The CDR3 DNA reads as TGTGCCAGCAGTGCCCAGGACACTGAAGCTTTCTTT. Protein product: CASSAQDTEAFF. The genes are TRBV28 and TRBJ1-1, with D uncertain. Looked up from germline, CDR1 is MDHEN and CDR2 is SYDVKM. V lost 5 bases and J lost 3, with 7 bases in between. The CDR3 runs to 12 residues.

This chain uses TRBV2 with TRBJ1-6, with D perhaps TRBD1 (5 bases). Germline lookup yields CDR1 SNHLY and CDR2 FYNNEI. This CDR3 comprises 15 residues. The V end lost 0 bases, the J end lost 9 bases, and 12 bases lay between the germline ends. CDR3 in amino acids: CASSEATGGSSPLHF. CDR3 nucleotide sequence: TGTGCCAGCAGTGAAGCAACGGGGGGTAGTTCACCCCTCCACTTT. Full variable domain (rest looked up from reference TRBV2 and TRBJ1-6): EPEVTQTPSHQVTQMGQEVILRCVPISNHLYFYWYRQILGQKVEFLVSFYNNEISEKSEIFDDQFSVERPDGSNFTLKIRSTKLEDSAMYFCASSEATGGSSPLHFGNGTRLTVT.

This chain uses TRBV5-6 with TRBJ1-4; D perhaps matches TRBD1 (6 bases). CDR3 length equals 17 residues. Per germline, CDR1 SGHDT and CDR2 YYEEEE. The V end lost 4 bases, the J end lost 0 bases, and 16 bases lay between the germline ends. The CDR3 nucleotides read TGTGCCAGCAGCGCGAGAAGGACAGCCGCAACTAATGAAAAACTGTTTTTT. Protein: CASSARRTAATNEKLFF.

This clone was recorded only once. The chain links TRBV11-2 to TRBJ1-1; unclear D gene. V lost 2 bases and J 1 base, leaving 14 bases between the germline ends. The CDR3 runs 16 residues. Per germline, CDR1 SGHAT and CDR2 FQNNGV. CDR3 residues: CASSLYQTNSNTEAFF. The CDR3 region has the DNA TGTGCCAGCAGCTTATACCAGACGAATTCGAACACTGAAGCTTTCTTT.

The rearrangement links TRBV4-3 to TRBJ2-3; possible D gene TRBD1, 6 bases. The CDR3 contains 15 residues. Germline V gene data show CDR1 as LGHNA and CDR2 as YSLEER. Trimming removed 4 bases from V and 4 bases from J, with 15 bases in between. CDR3: CASSPGQFQSDTQYF. CDR3 bases: TGCGCCAGCAGCCCGGGACAATTTCAATCAGATACGCAGTATTTT.

The V gene is TRBV28, the J gene TRBJ2-7; D ambiguous. V was cut by 3 bases and J by 3 bases, with 6 bases left in between. The CDR3 loop spans 12 amino acids. CDR1 and CDR2 from the germline V gene are MDHEN and SYDVKM. This CDR3 reads CASSFTVYEQYF. CDR3 sequence (DNA): TGTGCCAGCAGTTTTACAGTCTACGAGCAGTACTTC.

The sample holds one count of this clone. The genes are TRBV9 and TRBJ2-1; 9 nucleotides align to TRBD2. CDR3 length equals 18 residues. Germline loops: CDR1 SGDLS, CDR2 YYNGEE. V lost 0 bases and J lost 0; bases outside the gene matches: 7. CDR3 nucleotide sequence: TGTGCCAGCAGCGTAGACCCGGGCGGGAGGGCCTCCTACAATGAGCAGTTCTTC. Translation gives CASSVDPGGRASYNEQFF. Drawing the rest from reference TRBV9 and TRBJ2-1, the complete variable domain is DSGVTQTPKHLITATGQRVTLRCSPRSGDLSVYWYQQSLDQGLQFLIQYYNGEERAKGNILERFSAQQFPDLHSELNLSSLELGDSALYFCASSVDPGGRASYNEQFFGPGTRLTVL.

This chain uses TRBV1 with TRBJ2-3; the DNA was not used to check the table's D call, TRBD1. TRBV1 is described as a pseudogene. CDR3 length: 12 amino acids. The CDR3 sequence is CTSSSKQGAQYF. DNA for the CDR3: TGCACCAGCAGCTCTAAACAGGGTGCGCAGTATTTT.

The chain carries TRBV1 and TRBJ2-7; no check of the table's D call, TRBD2, against the DNA was made. TRBV1 is shown as a pseudogene. The CDR3 runs to 19 residues. CDR3 bases: TGCACCAGCAGCCAAGAGAACGGGACTAGCGGGAGCCTATCCTACGAGCAGTACTTC. Residues: CTSSQENGTSGSLSYEQYF.

This CDR3 is CASSYFSGKSTGELFF. The CDR3 coding sequence is TGTGCCAGCAGCTACTTTAGCGGGAAGAGCACCGGGGAGCTGTTTTTT. The V gene is TRBV5-5, the J gene TRBJ2-2, with 8 bases that match TRBD2. The germline V gene has CDR1 SGHKS and CDR2 YYEKEE (reference sequence). This CDR3 is 16 amino acids long. J was trimmed by 4 bases and V by 3 bases; bases with no gene match: 8.

The chain recombines TRBV18 with TRBJ2-1; D call uncertain. This CDR3 spans 14 amino acids. The V end lost 6 bases, the J end lost 4 bases, and 13 bases lay between the germline ends. The V gene's germline CDR1 is KGHSH and CDR2 LQKENI. The CDR3 DNA reads TGTGCCAGCTCCACCTGGGTAGTTTACAATGAGCAGTTCTTC. Its translation is CASSTWVVYNEQFF.